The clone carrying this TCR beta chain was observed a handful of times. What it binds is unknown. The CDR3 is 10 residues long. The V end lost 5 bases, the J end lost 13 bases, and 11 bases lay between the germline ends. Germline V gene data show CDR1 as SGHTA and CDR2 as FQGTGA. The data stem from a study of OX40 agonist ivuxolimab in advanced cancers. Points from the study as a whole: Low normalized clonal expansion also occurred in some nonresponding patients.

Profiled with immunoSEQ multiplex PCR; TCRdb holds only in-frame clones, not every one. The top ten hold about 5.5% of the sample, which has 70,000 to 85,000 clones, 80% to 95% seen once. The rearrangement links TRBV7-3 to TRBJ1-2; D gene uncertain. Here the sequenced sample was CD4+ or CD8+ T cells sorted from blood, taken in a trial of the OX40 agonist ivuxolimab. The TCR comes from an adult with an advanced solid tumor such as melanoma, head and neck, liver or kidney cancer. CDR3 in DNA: TGTGCCAGCAGCCCCCCCCAACGCACCTTC. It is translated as CASSPPQRTF. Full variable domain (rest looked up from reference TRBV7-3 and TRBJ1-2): GAGVSQTPSNKVTEKGKYVELRCDPISGHTALYWYRQSLGQGPEFLIYFQGTGAADDSGLPNDRFFAVRPEGSVSTLKIQRTERGDSAVYLCASSPPQRTFGSGTRLTVV.